This T cell receptor beta chain was profiled in a study of T cells in Graves' hyperthyroidism and ophthalmopathy. This clonotype was observed many times. RNA transcripts provided the source from which TCR beta CDR3 regions were amplified. The study used the HTBI primer set for a first-round RT-PCR of the TCR CDR3. MiXCR, run by TCRdb on the multiplex PCR reads, gives a single entry per CDR3 protein. The sample shows approximately 640,000 distinct CDR3 sequences, 15% to 20% of them seen only once. Stable hyperthyroidism: no ophthalmopathy progression over 18 months of follow-up. The PBMCs were sourced from fresh peripheral blood (around 10 ml). This CDR3 region has 14 residues. The V and J ends lost 9 bases and 0 bases, in that order; junction bases with no gene match: 7. Germline V gene sequence: CDR1 LNHDA, CDR2 SQIVND (reference sequence).

The receptor was derived from a woman under 40 with Graves' hyperthyroidism. The chain combines TRBV19 with TRBJ2-7; 8 bases are shared with TRBD2. The sequenced sample consisted of blood. This CDR3 is CASSVSGSSYEQYF. CDR3 sequence (DNA): TGTGCCAGCAGTGTAAGCGGGAGCTCCTACGAGCAGTACTTC.